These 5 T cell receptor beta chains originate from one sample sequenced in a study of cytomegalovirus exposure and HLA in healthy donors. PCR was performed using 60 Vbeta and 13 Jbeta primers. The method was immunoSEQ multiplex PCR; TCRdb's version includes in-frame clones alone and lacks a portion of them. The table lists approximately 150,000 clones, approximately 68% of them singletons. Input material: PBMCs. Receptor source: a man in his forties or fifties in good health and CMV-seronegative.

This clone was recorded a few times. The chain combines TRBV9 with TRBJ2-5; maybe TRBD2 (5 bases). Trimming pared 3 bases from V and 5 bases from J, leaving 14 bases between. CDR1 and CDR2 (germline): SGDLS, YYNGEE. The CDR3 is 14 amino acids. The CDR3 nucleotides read TGTGCCAGCAGCGCAGAGGGAGTCGGGGAGACCCAGTACTTC. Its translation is CASSAEGVGETQYF. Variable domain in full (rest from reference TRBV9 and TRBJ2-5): DSGVTQTPKHLITATGQRVTLRCSPRSGDLSVYWYQQSLDQGLQFLIQYYNGEERAKGNILERFSAQQFPDLHSELNLSSLELGDSALYFCASSAEGVGETQYFGPGTRLLVL.

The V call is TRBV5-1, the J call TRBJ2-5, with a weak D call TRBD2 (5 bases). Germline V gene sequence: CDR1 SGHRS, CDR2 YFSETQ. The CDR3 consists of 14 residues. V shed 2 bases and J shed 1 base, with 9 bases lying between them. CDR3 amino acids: CASSFDGVQETQYF. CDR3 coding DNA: TGCGCCAGCAGCTTTGACGGGGTCCAAGAGACCCAGTACTTC.

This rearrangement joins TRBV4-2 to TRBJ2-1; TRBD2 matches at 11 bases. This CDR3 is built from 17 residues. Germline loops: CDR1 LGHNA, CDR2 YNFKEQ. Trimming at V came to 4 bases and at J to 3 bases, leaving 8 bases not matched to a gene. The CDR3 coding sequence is TGTGCCAGCAGCCGCTCGGTCGGGACTAGCGGCTACAATGAGCAGTTCTTC. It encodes CASSRSVGTSGYNEQFF.

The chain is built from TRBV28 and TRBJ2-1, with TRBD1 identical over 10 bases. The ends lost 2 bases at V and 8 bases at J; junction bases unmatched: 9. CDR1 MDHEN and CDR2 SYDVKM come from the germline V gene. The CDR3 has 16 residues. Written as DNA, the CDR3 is TGTGCCAGCAGTTTACCGGACAGGGGGAAGGTCGATGAGCAGTTCTTC. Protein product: CASSLPDRGKVDEQFF. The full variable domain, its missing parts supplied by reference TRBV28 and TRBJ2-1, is DVKVTQSSRYLVKRTGEKVFLECVQDMDHENMFWYRQDPGLGLRLIYFSYDVKMKEKGDIPEGYSVSREKKERFSLILESASTNQTSMYLCASSLPDRGKVDEQFFGPGTRLTVL.

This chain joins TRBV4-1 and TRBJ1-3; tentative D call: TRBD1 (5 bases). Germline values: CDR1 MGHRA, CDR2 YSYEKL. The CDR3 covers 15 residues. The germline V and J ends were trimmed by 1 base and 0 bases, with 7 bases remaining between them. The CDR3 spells CASSQGQLSGNTIYF. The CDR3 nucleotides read TGCGCCAGCAGCCAAGGACAGCTCTCTGGAAACACCATATATTTT.